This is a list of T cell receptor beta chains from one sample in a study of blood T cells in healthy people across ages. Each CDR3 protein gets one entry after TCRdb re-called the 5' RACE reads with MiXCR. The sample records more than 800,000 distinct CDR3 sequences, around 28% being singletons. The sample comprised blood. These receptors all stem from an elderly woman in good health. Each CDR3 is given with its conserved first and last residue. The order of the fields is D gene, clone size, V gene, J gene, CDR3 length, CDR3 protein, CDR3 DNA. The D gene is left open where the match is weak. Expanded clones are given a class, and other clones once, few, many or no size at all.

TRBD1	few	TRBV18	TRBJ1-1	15	CASSPMTGADTEAFF	TGTGCCAGCTCACCCATGACAGGGGCGGACACTGAAGCTTTCTTT
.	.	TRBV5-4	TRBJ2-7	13	CASSTLLSDEQYF	TGTGCCAGCAGCACTCTTTTGTCGGATGAGCAGTACTTC
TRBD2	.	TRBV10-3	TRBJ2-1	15	CAISETASGGFEQFF	TGTGCCATCAGTGAAACGGCTAGCGGGGGTTTCGAGCAGTTCTTC
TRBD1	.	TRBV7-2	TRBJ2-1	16	CASSYFAGQGSSEQFF	TGTGCCAGCAGCTATTTCGCGGGACAGGGATCCAGTGAGCAGTTCTTC
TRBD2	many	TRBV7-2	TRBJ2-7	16	CASSLEPGLAAYEQYF	TGTGCCAGCAGCTTAGAACCGGGACTAGCGGCTTACGAGCAGTACTTC
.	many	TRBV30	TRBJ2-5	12	CAWGRDTETQYF	TGTGCCTGGGGACGGGACACAGAGACCCAGTACTTC
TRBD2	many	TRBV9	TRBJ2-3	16	CASSVVAGGHTDTQYF	TGTGCCAGCAGCGTAGTTGCGGGGGGCCACACAGATACGCAGTATTTT
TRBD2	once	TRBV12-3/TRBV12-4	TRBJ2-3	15	CASSLPGGQPDTQYF	TGTGCCAGCAGTCTCCCGGGGGGGCAGCCAGATACGCAGTATTTT
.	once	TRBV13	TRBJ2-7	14	CASSIRPLSYEQYF	TGTGCCAGCAGCATCCGGCCACTCTCCTACGAGCAGTACTTC
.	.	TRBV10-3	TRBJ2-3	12	CAWGLQPDTQYF	TGCGCCTGGGGACTCCAACCAGATACGCAGTATTTT
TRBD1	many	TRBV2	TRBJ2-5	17	CASSVGTGGHLGQTQYF	TGTGCCAGCAGTGTTGGGACAGGGGGTCACTTAGGACAGACCCAGTACTTC
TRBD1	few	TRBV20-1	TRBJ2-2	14	CSASRQGEIGELFF	TGCAGTGCTAGTAGACAGGGGGAGATCGGGGAGCTGTTTTTT
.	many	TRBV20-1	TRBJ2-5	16	CSARVTGTLLLETQYF	TGCAGTGCTAGAGTCACCGGGACCTTACTTCTAGAGACCCAGTACTTC
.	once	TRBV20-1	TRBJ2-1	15	CSARDHSLIYNEQFF	TGCAGTGCTAGAGATCATAGTCTTATTTACAATGAGCAGTTCTTC
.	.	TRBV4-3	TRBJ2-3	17	CASSQDRGGGFGDTQYF	TGCGCCAGCAGCCAAGATAGGGGGGGGGGCTTCGGAGATACGCAGTATTTT
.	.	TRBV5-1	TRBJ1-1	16	CASSFVPGGANTEAFF	TGCGCCAGCAGCTTTGTGCCTGGCGGGGCCAACACTGAAGCTTTCTTT
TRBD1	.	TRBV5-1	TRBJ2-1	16	CASSLGIGTGGNEQFF	TGCGCCAGCAGCTTGGGTATAGGGACAGGGGGAAATGAGCAGTTCTTC
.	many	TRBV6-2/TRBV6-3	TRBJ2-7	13	CASRPRTTYEQYF	TGTGCCAGCAGACCTAGGACAACCTACGAGCAGTACTTC
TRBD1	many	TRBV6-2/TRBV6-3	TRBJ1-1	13	CASMKTGATEAFF	TGTGCCAGCATGAAGACAGGGGCTACTGAAGCTTTCTTT
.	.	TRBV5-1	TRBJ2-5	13	CASSLGGLNEQYF	TGCGCCAGCAGCTTGGGAGGGCTCAATGAGCAGTACTTC
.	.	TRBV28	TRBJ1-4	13	CAGSSVNNEKLFF	TGTGCCGGCAGTTCGGTTAACAATGAAAAACTGTTTTTT
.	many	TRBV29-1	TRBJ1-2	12	CSGEWGVGGYTF	TGCAGCGGAGAATGGGGGGTTGGTGGCTACACCTTC
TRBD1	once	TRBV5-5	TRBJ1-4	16	CASSAGQGPTNEKLFF	TGTGCCAGCAGCGCGGGACAGGGACCGACTAATGAAAAACTGTTTTTT
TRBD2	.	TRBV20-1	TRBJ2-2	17	CSARSTSGATNTGELFF	TGCAGTGCTAGATCTACTAGCGGGGCGACGAACACCGGGGAGCTGTTTTTT
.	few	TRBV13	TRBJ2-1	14	CASSRRGAYNEQFF	TGTGCCAGCAGCCGGAGGGGGGCCTACAATGAGCAGTTCTTC
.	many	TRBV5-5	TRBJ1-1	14	CASSLETVNTEAFF	TGTGCCAGCAGCTTGGAGACAGTGAACACTGAAGCTTTCTTT
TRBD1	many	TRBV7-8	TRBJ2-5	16	CASSPHRTGLSETQYF	TGTGCCAGCAGCCCACATCGGACAGGGTTGAGTGAGACCCAGTACTTC
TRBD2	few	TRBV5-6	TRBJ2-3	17	CASSLEGGGPSTDTQYF	TGTGCCAGCAGCTTGGAAGGCGGGGGACCCAGCACAGATACGCAGTATTTT
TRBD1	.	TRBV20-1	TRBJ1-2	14	CSALQDRTPYGYTF	TGCAGTGCTTTACAGGACAGGACACCCTATGGCTACACCTTC
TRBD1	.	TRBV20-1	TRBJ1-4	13	CSARDRDFKKRFF	TGCAGTGCTAGGGACAGGGATTTCAAAAAGCGGTTTTTT
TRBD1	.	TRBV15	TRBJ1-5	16	CAPSREDRGYNQPQHF	TGTGCCCCCAGCAGAGAGGACAGGGGTTACAATCAGCCCCAGCATTTT
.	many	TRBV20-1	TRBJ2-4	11	CSTPLPGEQYF	TGCAGCACTCCCCTTCCGGGGGAGCAGTACTTC
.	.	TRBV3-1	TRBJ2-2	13	CASSQGRRGELFF	TGTGCCAGCAGCCAAGGACGGCGCGGGGAGCTGTTTTTT
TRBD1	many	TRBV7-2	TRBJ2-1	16	CASSLQGTSAYNEQFF	TGTGCCAGCAGCCTACAGGGGACCTCAGCCTACAATGAGCAGTTCTTC
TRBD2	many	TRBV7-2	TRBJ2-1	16	CASSLFRGGGGNEQFF	TGTGCCAGCAGCTTGTTCCGAGGCGGGGGGGGGAATGAGCAGTTCTTC
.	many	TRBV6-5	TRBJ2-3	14	CASSRLSNTDTQYF	TGTGCCAGCAGCCGCCTCTCCAATACAGATACGCAGTATTTT
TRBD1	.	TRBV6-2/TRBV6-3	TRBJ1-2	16	CASSSGQGRDNYGYTF	TGTGCCAGCAGCTCGGGACAGGGGAGAGATAACTATGGCTACACCTTC